This T cell receptor (beta chain) came from a study of control samples from healthy donors and cancer patients. Assay: immunoSEQ multiplex PCR; the TCRdb copy retains only in-frame clones and omits some. This table holds 100,000 to 150,000 clones, around 92% found once. Looked up from germline, CDR1 is SEHNR and CDR2 is FQNEAQ (reference sequence). Deletions cut 5 bases from V and 9 bases from J, with 20 bases between. The CDR3 contains 16 residues. The chain has TRBV7-9 and TRBJ1-6; D is undetermined. The origin of this receptor is an older man with head and neck cancer. Sequencing used PBMCs. The CDR3 DNA follows: TGTGCCAGCAGCCCTGACGTAGCCCGGCTTGGTTCACCCCTCCACTTT. Its translation is CASSPDVARLGSPLHF.